This T cell receptor beta chain derives from a study of response to subunit inactivated influenza vaccine. Study-level findings and limits: Seasonal influenza vaccination, on each occasion, was suggested by the authors to recruit few new T cells.

The CDR3 has 13 amino acids. The germline V and J ends were trimmed by 6 bases and 1 base, with 10 bases remaining between them. A note on this clonotype: As yet, its antigen is unknown.

From the RT-PCR reads, TCRdb called clonotypes with MiXCR, one entry per CDR3 protein. This sample yields about 700,000 distinct CDR3 sequences, of which about 15% are seen a single time; roughly 6.4% belongs to the top ten. The sequencing here drew on PBMCs from blood, taken around two weeks before vaccination. The TCR sequence derives from a man between 45 and 60 years old who received an inactivated influenza vaccine. This sequence joins TRBV12-3 or TRBV12-4 and TRBJ2-7, with D possibly matching TRBD2 (6 bases). In DNA, the CDR3 is TGTGCCAGCAGGCGGGACGCATCCTACGAGCAGTACTTC. This gives the protein CASRRDASYEQYF.